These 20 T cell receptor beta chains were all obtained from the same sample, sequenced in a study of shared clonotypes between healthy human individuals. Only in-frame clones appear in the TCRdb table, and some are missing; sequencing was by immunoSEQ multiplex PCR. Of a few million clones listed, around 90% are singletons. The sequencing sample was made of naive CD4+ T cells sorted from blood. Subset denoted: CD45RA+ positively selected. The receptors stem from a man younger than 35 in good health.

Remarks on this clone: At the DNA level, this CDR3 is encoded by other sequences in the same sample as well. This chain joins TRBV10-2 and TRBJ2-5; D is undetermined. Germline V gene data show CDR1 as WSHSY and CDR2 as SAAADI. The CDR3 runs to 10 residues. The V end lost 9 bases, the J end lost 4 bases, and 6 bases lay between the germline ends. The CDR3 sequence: CASRRETQYF. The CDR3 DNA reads TGCGCCAGTAGAAGAGAGACCCAGTACTTC.

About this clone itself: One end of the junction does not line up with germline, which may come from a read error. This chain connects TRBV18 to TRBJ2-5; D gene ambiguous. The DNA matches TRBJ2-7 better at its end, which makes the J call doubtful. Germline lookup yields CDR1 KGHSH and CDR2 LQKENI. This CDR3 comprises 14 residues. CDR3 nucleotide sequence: TGTGCCAGCACACCGGGCAGGCTGCCCTACGAGCAGTACTTC. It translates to CASTPGRLPYEQYF.

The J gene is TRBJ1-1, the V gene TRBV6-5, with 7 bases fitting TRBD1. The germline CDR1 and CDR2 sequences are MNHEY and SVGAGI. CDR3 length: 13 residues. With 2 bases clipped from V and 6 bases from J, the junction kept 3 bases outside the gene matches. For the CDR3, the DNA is TGTGCCAGCAGTTACACAGGGGTCGCTGAAGCTTTCTTT. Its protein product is CASSYTGVAEAFF.

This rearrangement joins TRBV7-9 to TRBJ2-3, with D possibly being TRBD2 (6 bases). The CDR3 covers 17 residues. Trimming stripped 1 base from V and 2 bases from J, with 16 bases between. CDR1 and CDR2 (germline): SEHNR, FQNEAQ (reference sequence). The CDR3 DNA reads TGTGCCAGCAGCTTAGAGTACACTAGCCCCAACACAGATACGCAGTATTTT. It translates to CASSLEYTSPNTDTQYF.

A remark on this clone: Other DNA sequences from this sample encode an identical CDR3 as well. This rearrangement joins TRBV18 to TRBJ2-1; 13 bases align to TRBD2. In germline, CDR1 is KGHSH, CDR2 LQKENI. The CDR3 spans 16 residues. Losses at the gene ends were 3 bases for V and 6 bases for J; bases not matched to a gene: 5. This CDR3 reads CASSPRTSGGANEQFF. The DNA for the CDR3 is TGTGCCAGCTCACCTAGAACTAGCGGGGGGGCCAATGAGCAGTTCTTC.

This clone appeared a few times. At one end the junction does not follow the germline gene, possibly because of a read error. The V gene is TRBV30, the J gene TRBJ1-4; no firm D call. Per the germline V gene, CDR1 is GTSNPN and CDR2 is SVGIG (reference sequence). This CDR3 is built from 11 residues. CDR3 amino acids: CAWSTTEKLFF. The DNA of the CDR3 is TGTGCCTGGAGCACTACTGAAAAACTGTTTTTT.

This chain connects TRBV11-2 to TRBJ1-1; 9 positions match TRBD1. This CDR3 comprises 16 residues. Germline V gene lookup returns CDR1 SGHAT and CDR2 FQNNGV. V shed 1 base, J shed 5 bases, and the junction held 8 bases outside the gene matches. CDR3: CASSLGTGTGRTEAFF. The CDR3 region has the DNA TGTGCCAGCAGCTTAGGTACCGGGACAGGGCGGACTGAAGCTTTCTTT.

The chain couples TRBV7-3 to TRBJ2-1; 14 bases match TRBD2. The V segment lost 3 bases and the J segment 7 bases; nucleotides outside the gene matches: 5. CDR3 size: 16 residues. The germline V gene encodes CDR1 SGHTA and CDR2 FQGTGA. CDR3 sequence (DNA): TGTGCCAGCAGCTTCGGGACTAGCGGGGGTCCGAATGAGCAGTTCTTC. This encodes CASSFGTSGGPNEQFF.

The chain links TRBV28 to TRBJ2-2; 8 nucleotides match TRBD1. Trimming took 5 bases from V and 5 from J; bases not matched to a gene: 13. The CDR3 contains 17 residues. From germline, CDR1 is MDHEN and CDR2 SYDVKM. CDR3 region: CASSMTLGTGATGELFF. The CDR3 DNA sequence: TGTGCCAGCAGTATGACCTTGGGGACAGGAGCTACCGGGGAGCTGTTTTTT.

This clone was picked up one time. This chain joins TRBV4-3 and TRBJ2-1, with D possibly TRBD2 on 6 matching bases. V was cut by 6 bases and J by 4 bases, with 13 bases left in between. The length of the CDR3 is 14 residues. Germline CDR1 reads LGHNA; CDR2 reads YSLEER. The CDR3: CASSWAGSYNEQFF. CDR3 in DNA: TGCGCCAGCAGTTGGGCGGGAAGTTACAATGAGCAGTTCTTC.

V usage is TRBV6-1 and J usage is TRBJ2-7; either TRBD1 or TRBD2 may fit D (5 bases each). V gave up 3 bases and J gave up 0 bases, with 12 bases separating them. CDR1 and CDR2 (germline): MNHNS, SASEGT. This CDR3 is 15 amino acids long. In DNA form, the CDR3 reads TGTGCCAGCAGTGATACGGGGACCCTCTCCTACGAGCAGTACTTC. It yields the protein CASSDTGTLSYEQYF.

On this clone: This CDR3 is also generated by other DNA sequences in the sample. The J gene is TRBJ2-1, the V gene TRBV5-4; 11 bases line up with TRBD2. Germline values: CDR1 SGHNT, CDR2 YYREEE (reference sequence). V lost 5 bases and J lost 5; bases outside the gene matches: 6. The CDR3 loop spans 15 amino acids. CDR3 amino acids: CASSSGTSGNNEQFF. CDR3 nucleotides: TGTGCCAGCAGTTCCGGGACTAGCGGAAACAATGAGCAGTTCTTC.

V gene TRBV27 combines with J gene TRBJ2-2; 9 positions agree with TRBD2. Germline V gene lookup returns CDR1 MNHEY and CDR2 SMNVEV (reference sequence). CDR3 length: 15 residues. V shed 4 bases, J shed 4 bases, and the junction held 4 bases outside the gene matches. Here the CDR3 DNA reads TGTGCCAGCAGTTGGCGGGGGGGCGGCACCGGGGAGCTGTTTTTT. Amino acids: CASSWRGGGTGELFF.

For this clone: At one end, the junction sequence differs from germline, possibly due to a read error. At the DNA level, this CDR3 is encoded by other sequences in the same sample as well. The CDR3 protein is CASSLVEGTEAFF. In nucleotides, the CDR3 is TGTGCTAGCAGCTTAGTAGAGGGCACTGAAGCTTTCTTT. The chain joins TRBV7-7 to TRBJ1-1; D gene unclear. The CDR3 has 13 residues. The germline V gene encodes CDR1 SSHAT and CDR2 FNYEAQ (reference sequence).

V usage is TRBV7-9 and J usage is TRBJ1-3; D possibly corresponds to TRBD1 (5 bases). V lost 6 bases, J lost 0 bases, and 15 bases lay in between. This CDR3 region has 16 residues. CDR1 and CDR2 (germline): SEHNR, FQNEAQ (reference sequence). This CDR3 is CASSSSGGISGNTIYF. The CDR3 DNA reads TGTGCCAGCAGTTCCTCGGGGGGGATCTCTGGAAACACCATATATTTT.

The CDR3 here is CASSYYTDTQYF. CDR3 coding DNA: TGTGCCAGCAGTTATTACACAGATACGCAGTATTTT. This chain uses TRBV5-5 with TRBJ2-3; D remains ambiguous. Trimming shortened V by 5 bases and J by 2 bases, and 6 bases separated the two germline ends. The CDR3 sequence is 12 residues long. From germline, CDR1 is SGHKS and CDR2 YYEKEE (reference sequence).

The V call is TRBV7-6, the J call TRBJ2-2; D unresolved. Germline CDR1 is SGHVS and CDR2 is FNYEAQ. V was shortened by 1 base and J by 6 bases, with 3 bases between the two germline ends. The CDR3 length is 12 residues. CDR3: CASSLEPGELFF. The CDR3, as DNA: TGTGCCAGCAGCTTAGAACCCGGGGAGCTGTTTTTT. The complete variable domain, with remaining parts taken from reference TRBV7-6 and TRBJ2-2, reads GAGVSQSPRYKVTKRGQDVALRCDPISGHVSLYWYRQALGQGPEFLTYFNYEAQQDKSGLPNDRFSAERPEGSISTLTIQRTEQRDSAMYRCASSLEPGELFFGEGSRLTVL.

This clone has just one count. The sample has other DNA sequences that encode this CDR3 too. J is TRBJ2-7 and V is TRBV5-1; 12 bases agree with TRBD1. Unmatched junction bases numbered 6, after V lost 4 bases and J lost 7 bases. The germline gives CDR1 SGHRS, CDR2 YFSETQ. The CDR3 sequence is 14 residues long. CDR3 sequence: CASSQGQGAREQYF. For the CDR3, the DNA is TGCGCCAGCAGCCAGGGACAGGGGGCGAGAGAGCAGTACTTC.

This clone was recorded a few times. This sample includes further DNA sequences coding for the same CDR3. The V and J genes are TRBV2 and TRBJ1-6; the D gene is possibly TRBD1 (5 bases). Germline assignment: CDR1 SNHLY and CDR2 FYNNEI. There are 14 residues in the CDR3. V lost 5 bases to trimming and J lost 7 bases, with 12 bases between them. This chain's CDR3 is CASSSGRDNSPLHF. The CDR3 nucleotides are TGTGCCAGCAGTTCGGGACGGGACAATTCACCCCTCCACTTT. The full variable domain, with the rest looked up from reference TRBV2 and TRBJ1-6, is EPEVTQTPSHQVTQMGQEVILRCVPISNHLYFYWYRQILGQKVEFLVSFYNNEISEKSEIFDDQFSVERPDGSNFTLKIRSTKLEDSAMYFCASSSGRDNSPLHFGNGTRLTVT.

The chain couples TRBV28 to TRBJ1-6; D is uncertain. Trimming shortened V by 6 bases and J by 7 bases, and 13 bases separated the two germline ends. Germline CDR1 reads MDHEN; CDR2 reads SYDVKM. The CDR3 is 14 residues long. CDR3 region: CASSRFPVNSPLHF. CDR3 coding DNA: TGTGCCAGCAGCAGATTCCCGGTAAATTCACCCCTCCACTTT.